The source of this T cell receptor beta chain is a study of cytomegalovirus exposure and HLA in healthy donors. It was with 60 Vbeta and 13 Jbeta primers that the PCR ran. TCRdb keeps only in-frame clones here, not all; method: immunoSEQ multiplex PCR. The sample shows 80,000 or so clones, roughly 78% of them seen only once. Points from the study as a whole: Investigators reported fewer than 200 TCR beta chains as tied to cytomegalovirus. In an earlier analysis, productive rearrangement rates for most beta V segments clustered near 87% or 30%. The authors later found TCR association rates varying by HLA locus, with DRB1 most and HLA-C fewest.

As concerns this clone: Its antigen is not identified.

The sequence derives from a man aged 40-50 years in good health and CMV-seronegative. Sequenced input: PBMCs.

The CDR3 here is CASRRQGAGELFF. CDR3 in DNA: TGTGCCAGCAGGAGACAGGGGGCCGGGGAGCTGTTTTTT. The chain uses TRBV6-1 and TRBJ2-2; TRBD1 matches at 9 bases. V dropped 6 bases and J dropped 6; count of bases not matched to a gene: 2. This CDR3 has 13 amino acids. Germline CDR1 reads MNHNS; CDR2 reads SASEGT.